This T cell receptor beta chain was documented in a study of regulatory T cells in long-lasting Graves disease (dated by TCRdb to about 2021). Background on the whole study: In the newly diagnosed Graves' disease group, patients had been taking antithyroid drugs for less than 3 months. Patients with persistent Graves' disease were compared with patients with newly diagnosed Graves' disease using TCR sequencing and RNA sequencing of peripheral blood. The study was conducted in China and was registered as a clinical trial. A total of 35 or so samples were covered by TCR sequencing, comprising some 13 persistent and around 20 newly diagnosed Graves' disease patients. Results the study describes overall, beyond this receptor: Peripheral blood alone was examined, since thyroid tissue, which constituted the primary lesion, could not be accessed. The authors acknowledged the small sample size as a limitation that may reduce accuracy. Persistent Graves' disease patients showed lower TCR Shannon entropy and fewer highly expanded clones than newly diagnosed patients, suggesting clonal expansion. TRBV28, TRBJ1-2 and TRBJ2-5 were preferentially used in persistent disease, while TRBV20-1 and TRBJ2-1 were favored in newly diagnosed disease. Patients with persistent disease shared more public clonotypes (over 2,500) than newly diagnosed patients did (around 930). Sequencing and analysis were limited to the TCR beta chain.

The cysteine opens and the phenylalanine closes a CDR3 of 15 amino acids. Just the 45-base CDR3 DNA is kept, in frame starting at base 1. V lost 6 bases and J lost 3 bases; the stretch between them is 16 bases long. As encoded in the germline V gene (reference sequence), CDR1 is PRHDT while CDR2 is FYEKMQ. The protocol used for the library was multiplex PCR. The sequencing machine was an Illumina HiSeq 4000. TCR beta libraries were built with iRepertoire HTBI primers and Arm-PCR amplification of CDR3 regions. Before sequencing, the PCR products underwent gel purification. As for how the authors treated the data: Gene usage analysis of CDR3 amino acid clonotypes used the roughly 60 TRBV and around 13 TRBJ segments found across samples. Filtered high-quality paired reads were merged into contigs using COPE and FqMerger. BLAST was used to align contigs to IMGT TRBV, TRBD and TRBJ reference genes, and CDR3 was defined according to IMGT. Any clonotype with a frequency above 0.1% was counted as a highly expanded clone. Repertoire diversity was measured by Shannon entropy, and V-J evenness by the Gini coefficient. Public clonotypes were defined as clonotypes shared by more than one individual. Using fastp trimming at Q25 and MiXCR clonotype assembly, TCRdb reanalyzed the public sequencing data and kept in-frame beta chains. CDR3 protein duplicates are merged, each entry listing the most common genes and DNA. These V and J calls derive from TCRdb rather than the authors' analysis. This sample has around 500,000 distinct CDR3 sequences in its table, and approximately 12% of those were observed once. The ten largest clones capture about 8.3% of the sample.

As regards this clonotype: The target of this receptor is not known. Base qualities are missing; no much larger clone stands one base away.

The meaning of the sample's time point label: newly diagnosed GD, antithyroid drugs for less than 3 months. RNA was extracted from PBMCs in TRIzol for both TCR sequencing and RNA sequencing. The diagnosis of Graves' disease followed American Thyroid Association guidelines. Patients were recruited from an endocrinology department in Xi'an, China. From each patient, around 9 milliliters of peripheral blood was collected into an EDTA anticoagulant tube. Ficoll Paque Plus density gradient separation was used to isolate PBMCs, and no further T cell sorting was done. An Agilent 2100 Bioanalyzer and agarose gel were used to assess RNA quality, and a NanoDrop 2000 was used to measure RNA concentration. These data also formed part of another study, on T cells in Graves' hyperthyroidism and ophthalmopathy. In that second paper, the authors write: Stable Graves' hyperthyroidism was defined as no progression to ophthalmopathy during 18 months of follow-up. Hyperthyroidism patients were newly diagnosed, had a disease duration of under 2 months, and were aged 18 to 65 years. The study excluded patients with uncontrolled infections, other autoimmune diseases, pregnancy or lactation. Diagnoses were based on clinical symptoms, serum thyroxine and TRAb, thyroid ultrasound and orbital computed tomography. A first-round RT-PCR of the TCR CDR3 used the HTBI primer set with the Qiagen OneStep RT-PCR kit. Most expanded thyroid clonotypes (frequency above 0.001) were also detected in blood, a finding suggesting that blood repertoires may reflect thyroid immune responses. A 13 V-J signature model separated ophthalmopathy from stable hyperthyroidism, with around 88% sensitivity and 81.08% specificity in cross-validation and 80%/75% in testing. In validation, the model predicted progression to ophthalmopathy with around 71% sensitivity and around 72% specificity, a median of around 6.6 months before onset. To identify TCR V-J signatures that set the groups apart, the researchers used a discovery cohort of about a hundred patients, made up of approximately 43 with Graves' ophthalmopathy and about 59 with stable Graves' hyperthyroidism. Whether ophthalmopathy could be predicted prospectively was tested in an independent validation cohort made up of some 20 hyperthyroidism patients plus 17 patients who later progressed to ophthalmopathy. The 75 to 100 discovery patients were randomly split 7:3 into training and test sets. In addition, the study compared T-cell repertoires in thyroid tissue and in blood from 6 or 7 Graves' hyperthyroidism patients. After sampling, hyperthyroidism patients received methimazole starting at 30 mg daily, and ophthalmopathy patients received high-dose intravenous methylprednisolone. Libraries were constructed in a second round of multiplex PCR, after which size selection and purification were performed. Paired-end sequencing of the libraries was performed with 100 bp reads on an Illumina HiSeq2000. SOAPnuke was used to process the raw data, throwing out any read that contained adapters or uncalled bases, had a mean Phred below 15, or lacked an exact constant-primer or identifier match. COPE v1.2.5 was used to merge high-quality paired reads, and clonotypes were defined as unique nucleotide sequences. Clonotypes were aligned to IMGT TRBV, TRBD and TRBJ reference segments using MiTCR v1.1. The analysis included only V-J combinations with a frequency above 0.0001, which together covered around 99% of the repertoires. A TCS score was defined as the ratio between F50 (clonal expansion) and ExV (chaos), using BLOSUM62-based TCRdist between CDR3 peptides within each V-J. Welch's t-statistics and random forest reduced around 550 V-J features to under 15, which were used in a naive Bayes classifier (R e1071). Sample size was not statistically predetermined, and blinding of investigators to group allocation was not performed. The paper reports TCR Vbeta CDR3 sequencing of more than 120 peripheral blood samples: around 45 ophthalmopathy, around 80 hyperthyroidism and approximately 17 progressor patients.

The sample consisted of peripheral blood mononuclear cells (PBMCs), taken at new diagnosis, from a patient treated with antithyroid drugs. The chain links TRBV13 with TRBJ2-3; D gene: possibly TRBD2, on 6 matching bases. This clonotype was obtained from a woman in her 30s with Graves disease. Donor details come from another sample of the same person, matched by shared clones. This receptor has the CDR3 CASSDRFGRTDTQYF. The nucleotide sequence is TGTGCCAGCAGTGACCGCTTTGGGAGGACAGATACGCAGTATTTT.